This T cell receptor beta chain was obtained from a study of blood T cell repertoires in COVID-19. At the level of the study: COVID-19 samples from acute and convalescent phases originated in the United States, Italy and Spain. The analysed material was cDNA or gDNA that came from T cells, B-cell-depleted T cells, or PBMCs.

This CDR3 comprises 14 residues. The germline V gene has CDR1 MNHEY and CDR2 SVGAGI. Trimming stripped 6 bases from V and 4 bases from J, with 15 bases between. How the authors handled the data: Reference gene primer amplification gave nucleated cell count estimates. TCRdb's table, derived via immunoSEQ multiplex PCR, lists solely in-frame clones and lacks some. Clonal size and the V and J genes are those of that table, whereas D and trimming came from the DNA. This table holds fewer than 150,000 clones, less than 75% found once. This clone was observed a handful of times. J is TRBJ1-1 and V is TRBV6-5; D is unclear. The sequenced material came from peripheral blood. The sequence was obtained from a human donor with acute or convalescent COVID-19. The donor label of this sample is uncertain. For the CDR3, the DNA is TGTGCCAGCAGAAACCAACCAAGAGGCACTGAAGCTTTCTTT. As protein: CASRNQPRGTEAFF.